A single sample gave rise to the 10 T cell receptor beta chains below, sequenced in a study of T cell responses to AZD1222 COVID-19 vaccine. Sequenced by immunoSEQ multiplex PCR; TCRdb stores in-frame clones only, minus some. The sample yields 90,000 to 120,000 clones, approximately 90% seen once. The sequencing used peripheral blood, collected on day 0 of AZD1222 vaccination. Source of these receptors: an adult in good health.

V usage is TRBV28 and J usage is TRBJ2-2; 8 nucleotides agree with TRBD1. CDR1 MDHEN and CDR2 SYDVKM come from the germline V gene. J lost 6 bases, V lost 6 bases, and 12 bases had no gene match. The CDR3 totals 16 residues. The DNA for the CDR3 is TGTGCCAGCAGACTTACCGGGACAGGTGGGGCCGGGGAGCTGTTTTTT. Translation gives CASRLTGTGGAGELFF.

This chain connects TRBV11-2 to TRBJ2-1; tentative D call: TRBD1 (5 bases). Germline loops: CDR1 SGHAT, CDR2 FQNNGV. V was cut by 7 bases and J by 3 bases, with 19 bases left in between. The CDR3 has 16 residues. CDR3 in DNA: TGTGCCAGCACCATCTACCCCCTAAGGGGCTACAATGAGCAGTTCTTC. Translating it yields CASTIYPLRGYNEQFF.

The chain carries TRBV14 and TRBJ2-1, with D perhaps matching TRBD2 (5 bases). Germline CDR1 SGHDN, CDR2 FVKESK. V lost 4 bases and J 12 bases, leaving 16 bases between the germline ends. This CDR3 is built from 13 residues. The chain's CDR3 is CASSLVDRGWQFF. CDR3 sequence (DNA): TGTGCCAGCAGCCTTGTAGACCGCGGGTGGCAGTTCTTC.

This clone was seen just once. The chain links TRBV30 to TRBJ1-2, with D unclear. The CDR3 is 14 amino acids. Between the trimmed V and J ends, which lost 0 bases and 0 bases, there was a span of 8 bases. Looked up from germline, CDR1 is GTSNPN and CDR2 is SVGIG (reference sequence). The DNA of the CDR3 is TGTGCCTGGAGTGTCGGAAGAGCTAACTATGGCTACACCTTC. This translates into CAWSVGRANYGYTF.

The chain joins TRBV19 to TRBJ2-2, with TRBD2 matching over 8 bases. V gave up 7 bases and J gave up 7 bases; unmatched junction bases: 14. From germline, CDR1 is LNHDA and CDR2 SQIVND (reference sequence). This CDR3 has 16 amino acids. CDR3 DNA sequence: TGTGCCAGTACCCAGGGAACTAGCGGTTGGAACGGGGAGCTGTTTTTT. Translation: CASTQGTSGWNGELFF.

The chain employs TRBV5-6 and TRBJ2-7; D unclear. Germline loops: CDR1 SGHDT, CDR2 YYEEEE. The V end lost 4 bases, the J end lost 1 base, and 12 bases lay between the germline ends. The CDR3 has 14 amino acids. Here the CDR3 DNA reads TGTGCCAGCAGCGCCCAGCTGGAATCCTACGAGCAGTACTTC. Its protein product is CASSAQLESYEQYF.

This clone was seen once. This rearrangement joins TRBV19 to TRBJ1-1, with TRBD1 identical over 7 bases. The V segment lost 4 bases and the J segment 6 bases; nucleotides outside the gene matches: 8. CDR3 length equals 14 residues. CDR1 is LNHDA, CDR2 SQIVND, per germline (reference sequence). CDR3 sequence reads: CASSSRQGQPEAFF. The CDR3 coding sequence is TGTGCCAGTAGTAGCAGACAGGGCCAACCTGAAGCTTTCTTT.

As regards this clone: The same CDR3 also results from other DNA sequences found in this sample. The chain couples TRBV18 to TRBJ1-1; D is uncertain. This CDR3 has 13 residues. Looked up from germline, CDR1 is KGHSH and CDR2 is LQKENI. V dropped 3 bases and J dropped 0 bases, with 5 bases sitting between them. The CDR3 here is CASSPGMNTEAFF. The CDR3 DNA reads TGTGCCAGCTCACCGGGGATGAACACTGAAGCTTTCTTT.

The rearrangement joins TRBV4-3 to TRBJ1-3, with D possibly being TRBD1 (6 bases). The V end lost 4 bases, the J end lost 2 bases, and 15 bases lay between the germline ends. From germline, CDR1 is LGHNA and CDR2 YSLEER. The CDR3 consists of 16 residues. CDR3 nucleotide sequence: TGCGCCAGCAGCCCGGCGAAGGGGGGCGCTGGAAACACCATATATTTT. Its protein is CASSPAKGGAGNTIYF.

Remarks on this clone: Mismatch with germline at one junction end may stem from a read error. The rearrangement links TRBV6-6 to TRBJ2-3; 9 bases agree with TRBD2. This CDR3 has 13 residues. Germline V CDR1 and CDR2: MNHNY, SVGAGI (reference sequence). CDR3 loop: CASIVAGADRQYF. In DNA, the CDR3 is TGTGCCAGCATAGTAGCGGGAGCAGATAGGCAGTATTTT.